This passage covers 7 T cell receptor beta chains from one sample sequenced in a study of cytomegalovirus exposure and HLA in healthy donors. A multiplex PCR was run with 60 Vbeta primers and 13 Jbeta primers. TCRdb's table, derived via immunoSEQ multiplex PCR, lists solely in-frame clones and lacks some. Its listing shows under 35,000 clones. Material: PBMCs. Receptor source: a man aged 25 to 40 in good health and CMV-seronegative.

This chain's CDR3 is CSVIGSGQETQYF. CDR3 in DNA: TGCAGCGTTATAGGTAGCGGACAAGAGACCCAGTACTTC. This chain connects TRBV29-1 to TRBJ2-5; D is possibly TRBD2 (6 bases). There are 13 residues in the CDR3. Between the trimmed V and J ends, which lost 5 bases and 2 bases, there was a span of 12 bases. The germline V gene has CDR1 SQVTM and CDR2 ANQGSEA.

J is TRBJ2-7 and V is TRBV28, with D possibly TRBD1 on 7 matching bases. The CDR3 extends over 14 amino acids. Germline-derived CDR1 and CDR2 are MDHEN and SYDVKM. V was trimmed by 8 bases and J by 2 bases, leaving 16 bases between them. CDR3 bases: TGTGCCAGCGTTGGGGGGACAGCCACCTACGAGCAGTACTTC. Encoded protein: CASVGGTATYEQYF.

V and J are TRBV29-1 and TRBJ2-1; 7 bases match TRBD1. This CDR3 is built from 12 residues. Trimming took 4 bases from V and 8 from J; bases not matched to a gene: 5. The germline V gene has CDR1 SQVTM and CDR2 ANQGSEA. CDR3 loop: CSVVVGGHEQFF. As DNA, the CDR3 is TGCAGCGTTGTGGTAGGGGGCCATGAGCAGTTCTTC.

This sequence joins TRBV6-5 and TRBJ1-2; 8 bases agree with TRBD1. The ends lost 5 bases at V and 5 bases at J; junction bases unmatched: 4. Germline-derived CDR1 and CDR2 are MNHEY and SVGAGI. This CDR3 region has 13 residues. The CDR3: CASSQGASYGYTF. The CDR3 coding sequence is TGTGCCAGCAGTCAGGGGGCCAGTTATGGCTACACCTTC.

V usage is TRBV5-1 and J usage is TRBJ2-7; 10 positions agree with TRBD2. CDR3 length: 14 amino acids. The germline V gene has CDR1 SGHRS and CDR2 YFSETQ. V lost 1 base to trimming and J lost 4 bases; unmatched junction nucleotides: 2. DNA of the CDR3: TGCGCCAGCAGCTTGCTGACTAGCGGGTACGAGCAGTACTTC. Its protein product is CASSLLTSGYEQYF.

The chain employs TRBV4-3 and TRBJ2-3, with TRBD2 identical over 13 bases. After removal of 4 bases from V and 4 bases from J, the junction contained 5 bases not matched to a gene. Germline V lookup: CDR1 LGHNA, CDR2 YSLEER. The CDR3 is made up of 16 amino acids. DNA of the CDR3: TGCGCCAGCAGCCGTTCCGGGACTAGCGGGGCAGATACGCAGTATTTT. Residues: CASSRSGTSGADTQYF.

CDR3 loop: CASSLLGNTGELFF. The CDR3 DNA sequence: TGTGCCAGCAGCTTGCTAGGGAACACCGGGGAGCTGTTTTTT. The chain carries TRBV5-6 and TRBJ2-2; D gene unclear. The CDR3 sequence is 14 residues long. V lost 1 base, J lost 1 base, and 5 bases lay in between. Germline CDR1 reads SGHDT; CDR2 reads YYEEEE.